This T cell receptor (beta chain) appears in the sequencing data of a study of blood T cell repertoires in COVID-19. Study context: The United States, Italy and Spain provided the acute and convalescent COVID-19 samples.

V lost 7 bases to trimming and J lost 2 bases; unmatched junction nucleotides: 11. Germline V CDR1 and CDR2: SNHLY, FYNNEI. The CDR3 loop spans 15 amino acids. Generated by immunoSEQ multiplex PCR, the TCRdb table keeps only in-frame clones and is missing some. Of 200,000 to 300,000 clones in the sample, around 86% were seen once. Sequenced: peripheral blood. The chain links TRBV2 to TRBJ2-7, with 7 bases aligning to TRBD1. This sequence was found in a woman aged 30 to 39 who had recovered from COVID-19. The CDR3 loop reads CASKRQGSSTYEQYF. The CDR3 region has the DNA TGTGCCAGCAAAAGACAGGGATCGAGTACCTACGAGCAGTACTTC.